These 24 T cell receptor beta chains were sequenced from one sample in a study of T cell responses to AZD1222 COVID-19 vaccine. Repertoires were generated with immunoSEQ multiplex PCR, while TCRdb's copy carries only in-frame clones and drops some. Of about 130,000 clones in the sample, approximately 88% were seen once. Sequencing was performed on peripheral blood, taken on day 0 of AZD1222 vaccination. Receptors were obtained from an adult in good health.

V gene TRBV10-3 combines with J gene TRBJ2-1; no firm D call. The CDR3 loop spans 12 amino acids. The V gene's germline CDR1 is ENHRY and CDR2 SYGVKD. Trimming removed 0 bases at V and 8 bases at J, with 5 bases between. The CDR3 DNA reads TGTGCCATCAGTGAGTCGTGGGATGAGCAGTTCTTC. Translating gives CAISESWDEQFF.

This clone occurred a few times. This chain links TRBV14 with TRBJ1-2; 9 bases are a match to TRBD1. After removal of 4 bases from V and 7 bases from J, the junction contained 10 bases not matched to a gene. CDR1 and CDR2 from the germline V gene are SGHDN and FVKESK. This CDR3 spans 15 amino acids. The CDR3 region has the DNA TGTGCCAGCAGCCCAAGACAGGGGGACTTTGGTGGCTACACCTTC. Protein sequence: CASSPRQGDFGGYTF.

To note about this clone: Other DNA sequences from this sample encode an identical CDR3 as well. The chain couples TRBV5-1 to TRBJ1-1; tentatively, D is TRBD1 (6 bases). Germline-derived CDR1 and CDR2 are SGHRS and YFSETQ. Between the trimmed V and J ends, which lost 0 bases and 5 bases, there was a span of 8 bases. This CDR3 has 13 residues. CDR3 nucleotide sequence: TGCGCCAGCAGCTTGGCAGGGGAGACTGAAGCTTTCTTT. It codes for CASSLAGETEAFF.

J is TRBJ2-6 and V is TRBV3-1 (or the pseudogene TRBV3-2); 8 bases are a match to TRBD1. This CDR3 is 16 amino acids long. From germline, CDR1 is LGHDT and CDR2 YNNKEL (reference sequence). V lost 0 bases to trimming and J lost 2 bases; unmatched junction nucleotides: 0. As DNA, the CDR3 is TGTGCCAGCAGCCAAGACAGGGGGCCTGGGGCCAACGTCCTGACTTTC. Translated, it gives CASSQDRGPGANVLTF.

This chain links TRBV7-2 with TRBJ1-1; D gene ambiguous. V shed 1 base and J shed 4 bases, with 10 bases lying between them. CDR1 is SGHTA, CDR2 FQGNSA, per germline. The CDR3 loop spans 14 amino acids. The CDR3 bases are TGTGCCAGCAGCTTAGTGCGGGAGGCCACTGAAGCTTTCTTT. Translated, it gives CASSLVREATEAFF.

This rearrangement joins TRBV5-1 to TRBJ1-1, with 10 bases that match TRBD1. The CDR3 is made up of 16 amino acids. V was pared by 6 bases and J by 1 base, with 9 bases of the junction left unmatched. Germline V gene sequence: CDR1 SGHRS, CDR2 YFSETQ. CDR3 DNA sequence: TGCGCCAGCAAGCAAGGGACAGGGGCAGGGAACACTGAAGCTTTCTTT. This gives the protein CASKQGTGAGNTEAFF.

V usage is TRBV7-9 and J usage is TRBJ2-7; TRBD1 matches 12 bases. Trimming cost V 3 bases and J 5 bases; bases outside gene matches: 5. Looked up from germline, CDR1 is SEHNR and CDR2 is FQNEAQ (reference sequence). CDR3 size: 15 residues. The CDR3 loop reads CASSLGQGAVHEQYF. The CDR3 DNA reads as TGTGCCAGCAGCTTGGGACAGGGGGCGGTCCACGAGCAGTACTTC.

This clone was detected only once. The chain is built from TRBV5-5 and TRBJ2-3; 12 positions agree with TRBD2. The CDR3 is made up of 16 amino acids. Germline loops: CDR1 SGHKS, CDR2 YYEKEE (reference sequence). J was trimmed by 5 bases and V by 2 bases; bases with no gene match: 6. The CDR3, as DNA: TGTGCCAGCAGCTTCCTAGCGGGGGGGCCAGGAGATACGCAGTATTTT. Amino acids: CASSFLAGGPGDTQYF. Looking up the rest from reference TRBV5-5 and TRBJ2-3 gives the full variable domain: DAGVTQSPTHLIKTRGQQVTLRCSPISGHKSVSWYQQVLGQGPQFIFQYYEKEERGRGNFPDRFSARQFPNYSSELNVNALLLGDSALYLCASSFLAGGPGDTQYFGPGTRLTVL.

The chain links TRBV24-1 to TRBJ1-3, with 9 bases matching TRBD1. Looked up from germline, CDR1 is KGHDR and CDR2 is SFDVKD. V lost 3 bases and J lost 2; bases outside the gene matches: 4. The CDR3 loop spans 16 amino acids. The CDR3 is CATSDPGQGTGNTIYF. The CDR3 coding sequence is TGTGCCACCAGTGATCCTGGACAGGGGACTGGAAACACCATATATTTT.

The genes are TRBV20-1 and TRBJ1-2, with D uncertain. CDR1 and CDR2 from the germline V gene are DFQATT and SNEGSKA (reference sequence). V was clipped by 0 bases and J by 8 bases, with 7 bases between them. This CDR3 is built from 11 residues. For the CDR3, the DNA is TGCAGTGCTAGAGAGGTGATCGGCTACACCTTC. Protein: CSAREVIGYTF.

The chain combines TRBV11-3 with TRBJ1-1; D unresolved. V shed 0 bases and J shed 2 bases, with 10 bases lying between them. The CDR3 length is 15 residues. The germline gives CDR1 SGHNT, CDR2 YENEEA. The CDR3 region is CASSLEARPNTEAFF. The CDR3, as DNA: TGTGCCAGCAGCTTAGAGGCCCGCCCCAACACTGAAGCTTTCTTT. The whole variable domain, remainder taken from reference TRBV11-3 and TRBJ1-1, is EAGVVQSPRYKIIEKKQPVAFWCNPISGHNTLYWYLQNLGQGPELLIRYENEEAVDDSQLPKDRFSAERLKGVDSTLKIQPAELGDSAVYLCASSLEARPNTEAFFGQGTRLTVV.

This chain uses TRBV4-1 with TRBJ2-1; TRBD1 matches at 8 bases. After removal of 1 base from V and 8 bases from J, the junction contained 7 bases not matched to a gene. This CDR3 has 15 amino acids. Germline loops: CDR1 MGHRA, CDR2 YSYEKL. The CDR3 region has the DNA TGCGCCAGCAGCCAAGGGACTGGCAGGGGGCATGAGCAGTTCTTC. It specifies CASSQGTGRGHEQFF.

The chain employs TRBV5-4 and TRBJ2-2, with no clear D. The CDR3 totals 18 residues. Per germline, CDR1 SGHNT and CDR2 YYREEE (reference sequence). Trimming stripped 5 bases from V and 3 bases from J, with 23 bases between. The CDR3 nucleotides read TGTGCCAGCAGTCCCCCCTCCGGCAGCCATACCTACACCGGGGAGCTGTTTTTT. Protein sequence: CASSPPSGSHTYTGELFF.

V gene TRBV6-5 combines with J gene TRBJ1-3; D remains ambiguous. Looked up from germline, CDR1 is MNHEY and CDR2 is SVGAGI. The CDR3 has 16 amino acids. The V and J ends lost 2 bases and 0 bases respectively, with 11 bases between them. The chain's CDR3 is CASSYRDTSSGNTIYF. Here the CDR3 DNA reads TGTGCCAGCAGTTACCGAGACACAAGCTCTGGAAACACCATATATTTT.

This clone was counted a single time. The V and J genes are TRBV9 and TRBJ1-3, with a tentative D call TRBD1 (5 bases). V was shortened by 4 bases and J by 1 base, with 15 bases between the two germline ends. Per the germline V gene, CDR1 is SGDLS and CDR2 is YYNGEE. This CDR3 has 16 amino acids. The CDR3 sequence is CASSPRGGESGNTIYF. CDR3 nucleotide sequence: TGTGCCAGCAGCCCCCGTGGGGGAGAGTCTGGAAACACCATATATTTT.

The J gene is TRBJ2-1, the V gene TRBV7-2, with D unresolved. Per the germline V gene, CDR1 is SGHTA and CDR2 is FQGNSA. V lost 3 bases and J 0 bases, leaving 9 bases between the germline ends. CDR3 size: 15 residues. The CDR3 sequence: CASSFDPDSYNEQFF. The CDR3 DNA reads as TGTGCCAGCAGCTTTGACCCTGACTCCTACAATGAGCAGTTCTTC.

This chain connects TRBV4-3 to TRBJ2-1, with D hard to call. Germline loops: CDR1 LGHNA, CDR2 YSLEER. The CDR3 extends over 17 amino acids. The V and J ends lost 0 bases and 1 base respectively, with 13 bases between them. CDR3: CASSQDWSSGSYNEQFF. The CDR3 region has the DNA TGCGCCAGCAGCCAAGATTGGAGCTCGGGTTCCTACAATGAGCAGTTCTTC.

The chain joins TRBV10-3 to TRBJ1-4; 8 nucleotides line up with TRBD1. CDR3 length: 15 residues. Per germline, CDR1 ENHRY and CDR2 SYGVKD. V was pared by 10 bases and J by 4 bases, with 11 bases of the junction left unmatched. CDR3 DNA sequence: TGTGCCACGCGACAGGGGATGTCGGGTAATGAAAAACTGTTTTTT. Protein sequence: CATRQGMSGNEKLFF.

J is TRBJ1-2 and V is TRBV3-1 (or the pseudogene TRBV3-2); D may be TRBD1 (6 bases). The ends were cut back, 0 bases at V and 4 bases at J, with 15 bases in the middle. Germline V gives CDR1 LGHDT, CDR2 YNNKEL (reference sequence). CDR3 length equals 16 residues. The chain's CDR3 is CASSQDYLTGAYGYTF. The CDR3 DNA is TGTGCCAGCAGCCAAGATTATTTGACAGGAGCCTATGGCTACACCTTC.

For the CDR3, the DNA is TGCGCCAGCAGCCAAGTCGTCGGGGGGGTAGGGGATACGCAGTATTTT. Encoded protein: CASSQVVGGVGDTQYF. The chain combines TRBV4-1 with TRBJ2-3; 8 bases agree with TRBD2. The junction had 9 bases not matched to a gene; V was cut back by 1 base and J by 6 bases. CDR1 MGHRA and CDR2 YSYEKL come from the germline V gene. The CDR3 loop spans 16 amino acids.

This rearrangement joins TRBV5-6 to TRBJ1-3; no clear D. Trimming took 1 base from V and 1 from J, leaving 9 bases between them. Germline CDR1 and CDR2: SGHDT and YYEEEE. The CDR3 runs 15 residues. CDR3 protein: CASSLMGASGNTIYF. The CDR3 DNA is TGTGCCAGCAGCTTGATGGGAGCTTCTGGAAACACCATATATTTT.

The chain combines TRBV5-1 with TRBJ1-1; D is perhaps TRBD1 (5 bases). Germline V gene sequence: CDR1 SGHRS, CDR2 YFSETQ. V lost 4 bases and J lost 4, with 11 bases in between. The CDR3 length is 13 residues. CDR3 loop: CASSRGASTEAFF. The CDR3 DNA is TGCGCCAGCAGCCGTGGGGCAAGCACTGAAGCTTTCTTT.

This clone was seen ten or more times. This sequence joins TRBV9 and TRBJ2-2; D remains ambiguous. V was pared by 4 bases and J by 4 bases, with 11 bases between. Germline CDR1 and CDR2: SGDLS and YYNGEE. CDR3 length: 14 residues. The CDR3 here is CASSPGFFTGELFF. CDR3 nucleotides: TGTGCCAGCAGCCCCGGGTTCTTCACCGGGGAGCTGTTTTTT.

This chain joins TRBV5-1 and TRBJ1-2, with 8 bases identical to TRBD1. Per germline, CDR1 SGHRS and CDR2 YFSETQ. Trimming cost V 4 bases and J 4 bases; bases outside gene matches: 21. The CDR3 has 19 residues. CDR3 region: CASSLSPPLWTGTSYGYTF. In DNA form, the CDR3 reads TGCGCCAGCAGCCTGTCGCCCCCGCTGTGGACAGGGACTTCCTATGGCTACACCTTC.